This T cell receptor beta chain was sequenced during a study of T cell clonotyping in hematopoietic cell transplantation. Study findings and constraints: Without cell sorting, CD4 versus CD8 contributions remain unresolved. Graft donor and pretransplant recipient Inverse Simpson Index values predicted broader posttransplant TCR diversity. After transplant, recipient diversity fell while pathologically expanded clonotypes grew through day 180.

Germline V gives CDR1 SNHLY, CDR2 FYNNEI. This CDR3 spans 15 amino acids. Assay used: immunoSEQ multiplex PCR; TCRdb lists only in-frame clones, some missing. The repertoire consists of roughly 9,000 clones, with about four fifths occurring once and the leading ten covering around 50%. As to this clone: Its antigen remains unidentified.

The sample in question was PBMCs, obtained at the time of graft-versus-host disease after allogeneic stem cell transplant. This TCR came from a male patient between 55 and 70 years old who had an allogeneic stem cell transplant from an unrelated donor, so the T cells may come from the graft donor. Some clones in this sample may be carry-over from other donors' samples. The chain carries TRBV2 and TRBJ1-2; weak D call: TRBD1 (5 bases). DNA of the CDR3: TGTGCTACGCTGGGGACTCCTCAAGCTAACTATGGCTACACCTTC. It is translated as CATLGTPQANYGYTF.